The rows below give T cell receptor beta chains drawn from one sample of a study of T cell responses to AZD1222 COVID-19 vaccine. Libraries were prepared by immunoSEQ multiplex PCR; TCRdb keeps only in-frame clonotypes and omits some of them. The sample has some 120,000 clones, 88% seen once. Here the sequenced sample was peripheral blood, taken on day 0 of AZD1222 vaccination. These TCRs come from an adult in good health. Each CDR3 is given with its conserved first and last residue. A D gene is named only where the DNA matches it firmly. Not all rows give a size; the values are once, few, many and, for expanded clones, a class.

CDR3 protein: CASRAGQVNEKLFF
CDR3 DNA: TGTGCCAGCAGAGCGGGACAGGTTAATGAAAAACTGTTTTTT
V gene: TRBV6-5
J gene: TRBJ1-4
D gene: TRBD1
clone size: -

CDR3 protein: CAWGGRLDFEQYF
CDR3 DNA: TGTGCCTGGGGCGGACGGCTAGACTTCGAGCAGTACTTC
V gene: TRBV30
J gene: TRBJ2-7
D gene: -
clone size: -

CDR3 protein: CASSLGVGTGELFF
CDR3 DNA: TGTGCCAGCAGCTTAGGGGTGGGCACCGGGGAGCTGTTTTTT
V gene: TRBV7-6
J gene: TRBJ2-2
D gene: -
clone size: -

CDR3 protein: CASSFGTGGEQYF
CDR3 DNA: TGTGCCAGCAGCTTCGGGACAGGGGGCGAGCAGTACTTC
V gene: TRBV7-2
J gene: TRBJ2-7
D gene: TRBD1
clone size: -

CDR3 protein: CSATGGNGYTF
CDR3 DNA: TGCAGTGCTACAGGGGGTAATGGCTACACCTTC
V gene: TRBV20-1
J gene: TRBJ1-2
D gene: TRBD1
clone size: -

CDR3 protein: CASSPSGSVGGEQFF
CDR3 DNA: TGTGCCAGCAGCCCTAGCGGGAGCGTAGGTGGTGAGCAGTTCTTC
V gene: TRBV11-1
J gene: TRBJ2-1
D gene: TRBD2
clone size: -

CDR3 protein: CASSLQDAGSGNTIYF
CDR3 DNA: TGTGCCAGCAGCTTACAGGACGCCGGCTCTGGAAACACCATATATTTT
V gene: TRBV7-2
J gene: TRBJ1-3
D gene: -
clone size: -

CDR3 protein: CASSIAWTSGSTGELFF
CDR3 DNA: TGTGCCAGTAGTATAGCCTGGACTAGCGGGAGTACCGGGGAGCTGTTTTTT
V gene: TRBV19
J gene: TRBJ2-2
D gene: TRBD2
clone size: -

CDR3 protein: CASSATDFNRDQPQHF
CDR3 DNA: TGCGCCAGCTCGGCGACAGACTTTAATCGCGATCAGCCCCAGCATTTT
V gene: TRBV10-2
J gene: TRBJ1-5
D gene: -
clone size: -

CDR3 protein: CASSLAGTQYF
CDR3 DNA: TGTGCCAGCAGTTTAGCGGGGACCCAGTACTTC
V gene: TRBV12-3/TRBV12-4
J gene: TRBJ2-5
D gene: -
clone size: -

CDR3 protein: CASSGRPVPLDTEAFF
CDR3 DNA: TGTGCCAGCAGCGGGAGGCCAGTGCCGCTAGACACTGAAGCTTTCTTT
V gene: TRBV7-6
J gene: TRBJ1-1
D gene: -
clone size: -

CDR3 protein: CASTGISNQPQHF
CDR3 DNA: TGTGCCAGCACCGGGATTAGCAATCAGCCCCAGCATTTT
V gene: TRBV6-6
J gene: TRBJ1-5
D gene: -
clone size: -

CDR3 protein: CASSQYMTGSNTGELFF
CDR3 DNA: TGTGCCAGCAGTCAATACATGACTGGGTCCAACACCGGGGAGCTGTTTTTT
V gene: TRBV6-2/TRBV6-3
J gene: TRBJ2-2
D gene: -
clone size: -

CDR3 protein: CASSRSSGGAHEQYF
CDR3 DNA: TGTGCCAGCAGCCGCTCCAGCGGGGGGGCCCACGAGCAGTACTTC
V gene: TRBV27
J gene: TRBJ2-7
D gene: TRBD2
clone size: -

CDR3 protein: CATSSSGNEQFF
CDR3 DNA: TGTGCCACCAGCTCCAGCGGCAATGAGCAGTTCTTC
V gene: TRBV15
J gene: TRBJ2-1
D gene: -
clone size: few

CDR3 protein: CATSDFGQGRSTQYF
CDR3 DNA: TGTGCCACCAGTGATTTCGGACAGGGCCGCTCAACGCAGTATTTT
V gene: TRBV24-1
J gene: TRBJ2-3
D gene: TRBD1
clone size: -

CDR3 protein: CASSLGRGSEQYF
CDR3 DNA: TGTGCCAGCAGCTTGGGAAGGGGGAGTGAGCAGTACTTC
V gene: TRBV7-2
J gene: TRBJ2-7
D gene: -
clone size: -

CDR3 protein: CASSPGTGATYEQYF
CDR3 DNA: TGTGCCAGCAGCCCAGGGACAGGGGCTACCTACGAGCAGTACTTC
V gene: TRBV7-2
J gene: TRBJ2-7
D gene: TRBD1
clone size: once

CDR3 protein: CASSQKLPGLAGGEPGELFF
CDR3 DNA: TGCGCCAGCAGCCAGAAGCTACCGGGACTAGCGGGGGGCGAGCCCGGGGAGCTGTTTTTT
V gene: TRBV4-3
J gene: TRBJ2-2
D gene: TRBD2
clone size: -

CDR3 protein: CATSDTTGSNTIYF
CDR3 DNA: TGTGCCACCAGTGACACGACAGGGAGTAACACCATATATTTT
V gene: TRBV24-1
J gene: TRBJ1-3
D gene: TRBD1
clone size: -

CDR3 protein: CASSSGDRGTEAFF
CDR3 DNA: TGTGCCAGCAGTTCCGGGGACAGGGGCACTGAAGCTTTCTTT
V gene: TRBV27
J gene: TRBJ1-1
D gene: TRBD1
clone size: -

CDR3 protein: CASSPTSGYTDTQYF
CDR3 DNA: TGTGCCAGCAGCCCCACTAGCGGGTACACAGATACGCAGTATTTT
V gene: TRBV2
J gene: TRBJ2-3
D gene: TRBD2
clone size: -

CDR3 protein: CASRFDQHMNTEAFF
CDR3 DNA: TGTGCCAGCAGGTTTGATCAGCATATGAACACTGAAGCTTTCTTT
V gene: TRBV2
J gene: TRBJ1-1
D gene: -
clone size: -

CDR3 protein: CSVGKDVVNEQFF
CDR3 DNA: TGCAGCGTTGGGAAGGACGTAGTCAATGAGCAGTTCTTC
V gene: TRBV29-1
J gene: TRBJ2-1
D gene: -
clone size: -

CDR3 protein: CSVEGAPGRSSYEQYF
CDR3 DNA: TGCAGCGTTGAAGGCGCTCCGGGACGGAGCTCCTACGAGCAGTACTTC
V gene: TRBV29-1
J gene: TRBJ2-7
D gene: -
clone size: -

CDR3 protein: CAIGTAYEQYF
CDR3 DNA: TGTGCCATTGGGACAGCCTACGAGCAGTACTTC
V gene: TRBV10-3
J gene: TRBJ2-7
D gene: TRBD1
clone size: -

CDR3 protein: CASRTPGFYEQYF
CDR3 DNA: TGTGCCAGCAGAACGCCGGGCTTTTACGAGCAGTACTTC
V gene: TRBV27
J gene: TRBJ2-7
D gene: -
clone size: few

CDR3 protein: CASSPRTGGNEKLFF
CDR3 DNA: TGTGCCAGCAGCCCCCGGACAGGGGGGAATGAAAAACTGTTTTTT
V gene: TRBV7-6
J gene: TRBJ1-4
D gene: TRBD1
clone size: once

CDR3 protein: CARGTGLSYEQYF
CDR3 DNA: TGTGCCCGCGGGACAGGACTCTCCTACGAGCAGTACTTC
V gene: TRBV30
J gene: TRBJ2-7
D gene: TRBD1
clone size: -

CDR3 protein: CASRLPGDSRTGLGQPQHF
CDR3 DNA: TGTGCAAGTCGCTTGCCCGGGGACTCCCGGACAGGCTTGGGGCAGCCCCAGCATTTT
V gene: TRBV12-2
J gene: TRBJ1-5
D gene: -
clone size: few

CDR3 protein: CASRSLGVLNYGYTF
CDR3 DNA: TGTGCCAGCAGGTCCCTGGGCGTTTTAAACTATGGCTACACCTTC
V gene: TRBV6-5
J gene: TRBJ1-2
D gene: -
clone size: -

CDR3 protein: CSAQRKDIQYF
CDR3 DNA: TGCAGTGCTCAGAGAAAAGACATTCAGTACTTC
V gene: TRBV20-1
J gene: TRBJ2-4
D gene: -
clone size: -

CDR3 protein: CASSGENEQYF
CDR3 DNA: TGTGCCAGCAGCGGGGAAAACGAGCAGTACTTC
V gene: TRBV11-2
J gene: TRBJ2-7
D gene: -
clone size: -

CDR3 protein: CASSISQAEQFF
CDR3 DNA: TGTGCCAGTAGTATCTCACAGGCGGAGCAGTTCTTC
V gene: TRBV19
J gene: TRBJ2-1
D gene: -
clone size: -

CDR3 protein: CASSRQGTGELFF
CDR3 DNA: TGTGCCAGCTCGCGGCAGGGTACCGGGGAGCTGTTTTTT
V gene: TRBV18
J gene: TRBJ2-2
D gene: -
clone size: -

CDR3 protein: CASSLTGFNTEAFF
CDR3 DNA: TGTGCCAGCAGCCTTACAGGGTTCAACACTGAAGCTTTCTTT
V gene: TRBV28
J gene: TRBJ1-1
D gene: -
clone size: -

CDR3 protein: CSAPDSYGYTF
CDR3 DNA: TGCAGTGCTCCAGACAGCTATGGCTACACCTTC
V gene: TRBV20-1
J gene: TRBJ1-2
D gene: -
clone size: -

CDR3 protein: CASSGRRAQETQYF
CDR3 DNA: TGTGCCAGCAGCGGTCGGAGGGCCCAAGAGACCCAGTACTTC
V gene: TRBV5-8
J gene: TRBJ2-5
D gene: -
clone size: few

CDR3 protein: CSARWGNTQYF
CDR3 DNA: TGCAGTGCTAGGTGGGGAAATACGCAGTATTTT
V gene: TRBV20-1
J gene: TRBJ2-3
D gene: -
clone size: -

CDR3 protein: CAWSRGGTKNIQYF
CDR3 DNA: TGTGCCTGGAGCCGCGGGGGTACCAAAAACATTCAGTACTTC
V gene: TRBV30
J gene: TRBJ2-4
D gene: TRBD2
clone size: -

CDR3 protein: CASSQDRGLLSEEPQHF
CDR3 DNA: TGTGCCAGCTCACAAGACAGGGGGCTATTGAGTGAAGAGCCCCAGCATTTT
V gene: TRBV18
J gene: TRBJ1-5
D gene: TRBD1
clone size: -

CDR3 protein: CASSLSGGYLYEQYF
CDR3 DNA: TGTGCCAGCAGCTTATCAGGCGGGTACCTCTACGAGCAGTACTTC
V gene: TRBV7-2
J gene: TRBJ2-7
D gene: -
clone size: -

CDR3 protein: CASSEVAGGNYNSPLHF
CDR3 DNA: TGTGCCAGCAGTGAAGTTGCAGGGGGAAACTATAATTCACCCCTCCACTTT
V gene: TRBV2
J gene: TRBJ1-6
D gene: TRBD1
clone size: -

CDR3 protein: CASRRERAEAFF
CDR3 DNA: TGTGCCAGCCGGAGGGAAAGGGCTGAAGCTTTCTTT
V gene: TRBV2
J gene: TRBJ1-1
D gene: -
clone size: -

CDR3 protein: CASSLYTIYF
CDR3 DNA: TGTGCCAGCAGTTTATACACCATATATTTT
V gene: TRBV12-3/TRBV12-4
J gene: TRBJ1-3
D gene: -
clone size: -

CDR3 protein: CASSPNLRTNTEAFF
CDR3 DNA: TGTGCCAGCTCACCCAATTTGCGGACGAACACTGAAGCTTTCTTT
V gene: TRBV18
J gene: TRBJ1-1
D gene: -
clone size: -

CDR3 protein: CASSLPLGYHEQYF
CDR3 DNA: TGTGCCAGCAGCTTACCTCTGGGGTACCACGAGCAGTACTTC
V gene: TRBV7-9
J gene: TRBJ2-7
D gene: -
clone size: once

CDR3 protein: CASSQDFAGGWFF
CDR3 DNA: TGTGCCAGCAGCCAAGATTTCGCGGGGGGATGGTTCTTT
V gene: TRBV3-1/TRBV3-2
J gene: TRBJ1-1
D gene: -
clone size: -

CDR3 protein: CASSQAPGTGWVMAFF
CDR3 DNA: TGTGCCAGCAGCCAAGCACCCGGGACAGGGTGGGTTATGGCTTTCTTT
V gene: TRBV3-1/TRBV3-2
J gene: TRBJ1-1
D gene: TRBD1
clone size: -

CDR3 protein: CASSRPGQEEQFF
CDR3 DNA: TGTGCCAGCAGCAGACCGGGACAGGAGGAGCAGTTCTTC
V gene: TRBV2
J gene: TRBJ2-1
D gene: TRBD1
clone size: -

CDR3 protein: CASSLRWQTGEQYF
CDR3 DNA: TGTGCCAGCAGCTTACGGTGGCAGACTGGCGAGCAGTACTTC
V gene: TRBV13
J gene: TRBJ2-7
D gene: -
clone size: -

CDR3 protein: CASSPMTGRFEEQYF
CDR3 DNA: TGTGCCAGCTCACCTATGACAGGGAGGTTCGAGGAGCAGTACTTC
V gene: TRBV18
J gene: TRBJ2-7
D gene: -
clone size: -

CDR3 protein: CAWSVRTGAFYGYTF
CDR3 DNA: TGTGCCTGGAGTGTTAGGACAGGGGCCTTCTATGGCTACACCTTC
V gene: TRBV30
J gene: TRBJ1-2
D gene: TRBD1
clone size: -

CDR3 protein: CASSQAWQGTYEQYF
CDR3 DNA: TGCGCCAGCAGCCAAGCGTGGCAGGGAACCTACGAGCAGTACTTC
V gene: TRBV4-3
J gene: TRBJ2-7
D gene: -
clone size: few

CDR3 protein: CASSLSGTGRVEQYF
CDR3 DNA: TGTGCCAGCAGCCTATCCGGGACGGGACGAGTCGAGCAGTACTTC
V gene: TRBV14
J gene: TRBJ2-7
D gene: -
clone size: -

CDR3 protein: CASSLGGGDHYGYTF
CDR3 DNA: TGTGCCAGCAGCCTCGGAGGGGGCGACCACTATGGCTACACCTTC
V gene: TRBV7-2
J gene: TRBJ1-2
D gene: TRBD1
clone size: -

CDR3 protein: CASSRGLFNEQFF
CDR3 DNA: TGTGCCAGCAGCCGGGGGCTCTTCAATGAGCAGTTCTTC
V gene: TRBV11-2
J gene: TRBJ2-1
D gene: -
clone size: once

CDR3 protein: CASSSTSGRYYEQYF
CDR3 DNA: TGTGCCAGCAGTTCGACTAGCGGGCGGTACTACGAGCAGTACTTC
V gene: TRBV27
J gene: TRBJ2-7
D gene: TRBD2
clone size: -

CDR3 protein: CASSSVSYGYTF
CDR3 DNA: TGTGCCAGCAGTTCCGTCTCCTATGGCTACACCTTC
V gene: TRBV28
J gene: TRBJ1-2
D gene: -
clone size: -